This record looks at one TCR beta chain sequence and its context. The antigen is unknown. These data originate in a study of T-cell reconstitution after alpha-beta-depleted transplantation in children. The J segment lost 2 bases and the V segment lost 5 bases, leaving 8 bases of the junction unmatched. Germline V lookup: CDR1 DFQATT, CDR2 SNEGSKA (reference sequence). This CDR3 has 15 residues. Unique molecular identifiers were incorporated when the TCRbeta library was constructed. TCRdb reprocessed the PCR reads with MiXCR, giving one entry per CDR3 protein. The table shows 610,000 or so distinct CDR3 sequences, with 20% to 30% occurring only once. Broader study findings: Alpha-beta T cells present about two months after transplant were reported to originate from several hundred expanded graft clones. It was surviving recipient T cells and thymic progenitors that gave some patients high TCRbeta diversity at day 60. Newly generated T cells supplied most T-cell counts and diversity one year post-transplant.

This chain joins TRBV20-1 and TRBJ2-3; 9 nucleotides line up with TRBD2. The starting material was PBMCs, obtained before TCRalphabeta/CD19-depleted stem cell transplant. This sequence was found in a boy under three years old with Wiskott-Aldrich syndrome, due to receive a stem cell transplant. Written as DNA, the CDR3 is TGCAGTGCTCCTAATAGCGGGAGAATCACAGATACGCAGTATTTT. Translated: CSAPNSGRITDTQYF.